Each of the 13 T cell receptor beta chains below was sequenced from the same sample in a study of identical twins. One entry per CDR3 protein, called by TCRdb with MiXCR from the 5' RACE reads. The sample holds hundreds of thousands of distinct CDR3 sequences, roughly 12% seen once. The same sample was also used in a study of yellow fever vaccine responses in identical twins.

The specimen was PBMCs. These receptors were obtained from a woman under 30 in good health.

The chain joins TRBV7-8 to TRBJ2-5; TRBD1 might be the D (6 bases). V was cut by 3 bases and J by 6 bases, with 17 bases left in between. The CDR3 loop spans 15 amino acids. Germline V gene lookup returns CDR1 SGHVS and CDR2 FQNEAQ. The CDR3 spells CASSFGDRLSKTQYF. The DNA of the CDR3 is TGTGCCAGCAGCTTTGGCGACAGGTTATCGAAGACCCAGTACTTC. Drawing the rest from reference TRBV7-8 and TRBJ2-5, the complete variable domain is GAGVSQSPRYKVAKRGQDVALRCDPISGHVSLFWYQQALGQGPEFLTYFQNEAQLDKSGLPSDRFFAERPEGSVSTLKIQRTQQEDSAVYLCASSFGDRLSKTQYFGPGTRLLVL.

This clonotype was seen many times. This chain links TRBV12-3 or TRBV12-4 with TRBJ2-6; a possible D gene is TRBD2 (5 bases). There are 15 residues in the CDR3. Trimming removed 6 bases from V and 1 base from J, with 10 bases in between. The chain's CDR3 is CASSPGVSGANVLTF. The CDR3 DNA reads TGTGCCAGCAGCCCCGGGGTATCTGGGGCCAACGTCCTGACTTTC.

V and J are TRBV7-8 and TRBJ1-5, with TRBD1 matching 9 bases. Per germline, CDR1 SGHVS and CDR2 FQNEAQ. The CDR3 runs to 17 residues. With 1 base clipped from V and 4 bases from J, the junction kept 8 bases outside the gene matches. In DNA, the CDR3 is TGTGCCAGCAGCTTAGTTAGGTGGACAGGGGTAAATCAGCCCCAGCATTTT. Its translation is CASSLVRWTGVNQPQHF.

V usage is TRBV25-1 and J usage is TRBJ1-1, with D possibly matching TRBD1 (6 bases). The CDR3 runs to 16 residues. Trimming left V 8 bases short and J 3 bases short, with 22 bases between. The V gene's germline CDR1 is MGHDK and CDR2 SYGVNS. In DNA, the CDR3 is TGTGCCAGCTCCCCTACGGGGGCGGTTAGTTACACTGAAGCTTTCTTT. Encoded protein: CASSPTGAVSYTEAFF.

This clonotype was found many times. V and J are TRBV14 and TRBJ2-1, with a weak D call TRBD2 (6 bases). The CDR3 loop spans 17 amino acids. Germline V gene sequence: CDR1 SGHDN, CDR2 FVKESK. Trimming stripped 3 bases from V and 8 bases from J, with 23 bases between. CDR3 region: CASSHLSGGKSSDEQFF. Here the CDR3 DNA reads TGTGCCAGCAGCCATCTTTCTGGCGGGAAGTCGTCGGATGAGCAGTTCTTC.

The CDR3, as DNA: TGTGCCAGCAGCCTGATGGAACGGGGGAGCTCCTACAATGAGCAGTTCTTC. Its translation: CASSLMERGSSYNEQFF. V and J are TRBV11-2 and TRBJ2-1; maybe TRBD2 (6 bases). V lost 5 bases and J 0 bases, leaving 17 bases between the germline ends. The CDR3 sequence is 17 residues long. From germline, CDR1 is SGHAT and CDR2 FQNNGV.

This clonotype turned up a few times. The CDR3 DNA reads TGTGCCAGCAGTTGGTCCAGCGGACTCAACAAAGGAGACACTGAAGCTTTCTTT. This encodes CASSWSSGLNKGDTEAFF. V gene TRBV6-5 combines with J gene TRBJ1-1; D gene unclear. Germline assignment: CDR1 MNHEY and CDR2 SVGAGI. V lost 4 bases and J lost 3, with 24 bases in between. The CDR3 has 18 amino acids.

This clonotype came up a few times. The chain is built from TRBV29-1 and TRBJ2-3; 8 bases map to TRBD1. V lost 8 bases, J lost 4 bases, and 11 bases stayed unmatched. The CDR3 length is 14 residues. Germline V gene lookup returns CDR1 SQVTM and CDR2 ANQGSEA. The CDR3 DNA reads TGCAGCACTGGATGGACAGGGTATCCAGATACGCAGTATTTT. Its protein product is CSTGWTGYPDTQYF.

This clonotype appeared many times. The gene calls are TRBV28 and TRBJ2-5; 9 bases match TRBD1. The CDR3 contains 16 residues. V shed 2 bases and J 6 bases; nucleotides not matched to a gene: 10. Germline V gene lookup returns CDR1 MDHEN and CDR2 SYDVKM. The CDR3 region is CASSLGGTGFVKTQYF. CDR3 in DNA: TGTGCCAGCAGTTTAGGAGGGACAGGGTTTGTAAAGACCCAGTACTTC.

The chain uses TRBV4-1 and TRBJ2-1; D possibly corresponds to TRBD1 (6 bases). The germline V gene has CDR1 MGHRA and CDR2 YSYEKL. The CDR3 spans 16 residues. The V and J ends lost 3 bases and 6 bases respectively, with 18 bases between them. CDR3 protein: CASSQQQGFRANEQFF. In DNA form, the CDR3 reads TGCGCCAGCAGCCAGCAACAGGGATTTCGCGCCAATGAGCAGTTCTTC.

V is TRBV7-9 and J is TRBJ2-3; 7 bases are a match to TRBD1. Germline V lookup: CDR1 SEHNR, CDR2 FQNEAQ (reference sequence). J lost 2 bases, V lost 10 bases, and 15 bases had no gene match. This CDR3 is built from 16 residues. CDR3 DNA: TGTGCCACCCCCCCCACAGGGGATCCAAACACAGATACGCAGTATTTT. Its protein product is CATPPTGDPNTDTQYF.

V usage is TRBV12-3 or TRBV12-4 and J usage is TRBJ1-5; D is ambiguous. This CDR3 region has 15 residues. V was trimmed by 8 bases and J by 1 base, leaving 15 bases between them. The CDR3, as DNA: TGTGCCAGCTCGGGGTTTCTTCGAAGCAATCAGCCCCAGCATTTT. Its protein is CASSGFLRSNQPQHF.

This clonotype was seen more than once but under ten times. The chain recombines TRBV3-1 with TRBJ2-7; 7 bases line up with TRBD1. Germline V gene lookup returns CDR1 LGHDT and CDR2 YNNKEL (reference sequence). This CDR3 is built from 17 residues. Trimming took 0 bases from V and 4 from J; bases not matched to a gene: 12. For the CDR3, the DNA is TGTGCCAGCAGCCAAGATGTCTCGCCGGACAGGCTATACGAGCAGTACTTC. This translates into CASSQDVSPDRLYEQYF.